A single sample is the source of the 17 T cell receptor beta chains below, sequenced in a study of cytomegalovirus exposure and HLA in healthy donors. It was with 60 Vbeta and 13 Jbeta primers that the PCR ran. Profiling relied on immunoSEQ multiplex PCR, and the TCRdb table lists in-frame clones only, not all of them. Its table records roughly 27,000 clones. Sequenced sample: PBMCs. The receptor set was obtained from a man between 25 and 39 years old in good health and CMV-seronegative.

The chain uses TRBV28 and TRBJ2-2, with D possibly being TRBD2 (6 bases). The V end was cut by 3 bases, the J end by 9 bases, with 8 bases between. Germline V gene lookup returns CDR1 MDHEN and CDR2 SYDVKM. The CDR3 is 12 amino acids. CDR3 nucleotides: TGTGCCAGCAGTTTTCGGGGGTGGGAGCTGTTTTTT. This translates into CASSFRGWELFF.

CDR3 in DNA: TGCGCCAGCAGCCCCCTGACTAGCGGGAGGGAGAACACCGGGGAGCTGTTTTTT. Translated: CASSPLTSGRENTGELFF. The chain carries TRBV4-1 and TRBJ2-2, with TRBD2 matching 14 bases. The CDR3 spans 18 residues. Looked up from germline, CDR1 is MGHRA and CDR2 is YSYEKL. Germline trimming cut 4 bases from V and 1 base from J; bases unmatched to any gene: 5.

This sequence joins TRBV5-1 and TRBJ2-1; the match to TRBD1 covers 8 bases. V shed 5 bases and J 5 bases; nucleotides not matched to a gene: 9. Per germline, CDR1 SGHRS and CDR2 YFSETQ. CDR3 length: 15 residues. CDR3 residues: CASRSTGVTDNEQFF. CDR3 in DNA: TGCGCCAGCAGGTCGACAGGGGTAACCGACAATGAGCAGTTCTTC.

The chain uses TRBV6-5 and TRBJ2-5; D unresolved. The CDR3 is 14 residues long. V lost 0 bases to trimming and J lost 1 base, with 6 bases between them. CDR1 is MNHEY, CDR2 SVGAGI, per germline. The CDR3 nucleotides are TGTGCCAGCAGTTACTCAGACACCCAAGAGACCCAGTACTTC. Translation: CASSYSDTQETQYF.

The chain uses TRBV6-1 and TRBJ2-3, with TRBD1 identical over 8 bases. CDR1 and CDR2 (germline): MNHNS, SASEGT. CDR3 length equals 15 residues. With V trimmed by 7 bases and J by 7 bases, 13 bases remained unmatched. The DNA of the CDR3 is TGTGCCAGCACCTATACCACAGGGGGATGGAATACGCAGTATTTT. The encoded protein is CASTYTTGGWNTQYF.

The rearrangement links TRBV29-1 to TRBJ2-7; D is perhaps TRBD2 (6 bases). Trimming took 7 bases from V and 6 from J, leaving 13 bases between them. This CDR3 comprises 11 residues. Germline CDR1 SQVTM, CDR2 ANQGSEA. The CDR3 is CSAGTESEQYF. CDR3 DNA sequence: TGCAGCGCCGGGACTGAGAGCGAGCAGTACTTC.

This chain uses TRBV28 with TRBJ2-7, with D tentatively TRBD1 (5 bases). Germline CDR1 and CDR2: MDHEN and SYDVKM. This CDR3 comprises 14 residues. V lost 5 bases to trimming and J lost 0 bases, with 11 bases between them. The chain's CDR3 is CASSPGSSSYEQYF. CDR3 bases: TGTGCCAGCAGTCCAGGGTCAAGCTCCTACGAGCAGTACTTC.

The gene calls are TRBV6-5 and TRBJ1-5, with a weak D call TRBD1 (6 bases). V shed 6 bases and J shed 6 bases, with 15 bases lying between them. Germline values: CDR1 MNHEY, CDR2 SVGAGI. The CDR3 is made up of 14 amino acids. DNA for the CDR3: TGTGCCAGCAGCACCATTGGGGGGGCTCAGCCCCAGCATTTT. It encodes CASSTIGGAQPQHF.

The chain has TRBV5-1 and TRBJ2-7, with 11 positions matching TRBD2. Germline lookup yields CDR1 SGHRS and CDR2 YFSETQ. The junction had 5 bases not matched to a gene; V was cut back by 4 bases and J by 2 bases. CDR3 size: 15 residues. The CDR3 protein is CASSPLAGGPYEQYF. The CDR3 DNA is TGCGCCAGCAGCCCTCTAGCGGGAGGACCCTACGAGCAGTACTTC. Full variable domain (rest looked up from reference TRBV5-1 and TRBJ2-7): KAGVTQTPRYLIKTRGQQVTLSCSPISGHRSVSWYQQTPGQGLQFLFEYFSETQRNKGNFPGRFSGRQFSNSRSEMNVSTLELGDSALYLCASSPLAGGPYEQYFGPGTRLTVT.

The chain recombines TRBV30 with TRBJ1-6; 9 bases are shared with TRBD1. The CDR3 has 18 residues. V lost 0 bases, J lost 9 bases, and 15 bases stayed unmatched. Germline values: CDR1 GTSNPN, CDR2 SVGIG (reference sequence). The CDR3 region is CAWSVTRTGTGRISPLHF. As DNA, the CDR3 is TGTGCCTGGAGTGTAACCCGAACCGGGACAGGGAGGATTTCACCCCTCCACTTT.

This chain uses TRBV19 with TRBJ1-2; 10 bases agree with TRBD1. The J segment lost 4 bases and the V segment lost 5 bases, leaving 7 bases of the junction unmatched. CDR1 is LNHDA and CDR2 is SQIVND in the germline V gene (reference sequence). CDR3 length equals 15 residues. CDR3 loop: CASSPRDRGIYGYTF. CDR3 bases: TGTGCCAGTAGTCCCCGGGACAGGGGAATCTATGGCTACACCTTC.

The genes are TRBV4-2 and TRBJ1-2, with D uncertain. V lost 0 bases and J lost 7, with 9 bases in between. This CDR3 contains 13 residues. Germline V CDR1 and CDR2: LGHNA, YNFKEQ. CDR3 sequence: CASSQDSAAGYTF. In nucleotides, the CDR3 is TGTGCCAGCAGCCAAGACTCGGCGGCTGGCTACACCTTC.

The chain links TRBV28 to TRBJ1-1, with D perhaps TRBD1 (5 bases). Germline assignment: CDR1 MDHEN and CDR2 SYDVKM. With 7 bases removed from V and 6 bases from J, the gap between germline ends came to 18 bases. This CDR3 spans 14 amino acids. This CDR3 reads CASTAPSRGAEAFF. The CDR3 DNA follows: TGTGCCAGCACCGCGCCTTCAAGGGGCGCTGAAGCTTTCTTT.

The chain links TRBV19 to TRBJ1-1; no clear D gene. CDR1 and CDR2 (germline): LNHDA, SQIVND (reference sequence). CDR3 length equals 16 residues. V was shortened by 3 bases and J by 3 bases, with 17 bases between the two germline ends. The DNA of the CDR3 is TGTGCCAGTAGTATGCGGGAGGAGATGTTGGACACTGAAGCTTTCTTT. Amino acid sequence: CASSMREEMLDTEAFF.

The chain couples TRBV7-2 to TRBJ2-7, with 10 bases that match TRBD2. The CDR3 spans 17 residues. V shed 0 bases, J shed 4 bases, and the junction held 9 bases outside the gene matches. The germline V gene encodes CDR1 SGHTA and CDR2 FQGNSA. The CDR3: CASSLARSSGGFYEQYF. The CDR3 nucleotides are TGTGCCAGCAGCTTAGCGCGGTCTAGCGGGGGTTTTTACGAGCAGTACTTC.

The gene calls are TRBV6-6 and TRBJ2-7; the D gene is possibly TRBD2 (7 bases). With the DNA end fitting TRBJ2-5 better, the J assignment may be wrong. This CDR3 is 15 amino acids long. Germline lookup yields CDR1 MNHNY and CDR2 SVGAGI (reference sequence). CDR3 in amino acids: CASSPTWGGGETQYF. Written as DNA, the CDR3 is TGTGCCAGCAGCCCCACCTGGGGAGGGGGGGAGACCCAGTACTTC.

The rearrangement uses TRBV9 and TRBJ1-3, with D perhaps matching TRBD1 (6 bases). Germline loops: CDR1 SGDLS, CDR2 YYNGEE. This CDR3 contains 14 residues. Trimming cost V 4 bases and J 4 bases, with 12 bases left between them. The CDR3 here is CASSKQGTGNTIYF. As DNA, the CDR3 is TGTGCCAGCAGCAAACAGGGAACAGGAAACACCATATATTTT.